This paragraph covers one T cell receptor (beta chain) sequence. What it binds is not known. This entry comes from a study of persistence of HIV-infected CD4 T cells. The germline V gene encodes CDR1 LGHNA and CDR2 YSLEER. The CDR3 covers 16 residues. V shed 4 bases and J shed 1 base, with 13 bases lying between them. The immunoSEQ assay was version 4, run in survey mode. The method was immunoSEQ multiplex PCR; TCRdb's version includes in-frame clones alone and lacks a portion of them. The data contain tens of thousands of clones, 82% of them seen just once; the ten biggest clones take up 5% to 7%. General observations from the study: Antigen-responding cells were enriched for degenerate expanded CDR3beta sequences.

Stimulation used around 10 ug/mL lysate from CMV-infected fibroblasts. CD40L/CD69 double-negative CD45RO-high memory CD4+ T cells were collected. Donors had undetectable plasma HIV-1 RNA, under 50 copies/mL, for 4+ years. Inclusion required CMV-positive serology and CD4+ counts above 400 cells/uL. Before stimulation, PBMCs underwent CD8+ T cell depletion. The clonotype originates from an adult woman with HIV who was CMV-seropositive. The sequencing used CD4+ T cells sorted from PBMCs after roughly 17-hour stimulation, collected from a patient who received antiretroviral therapy. The chain combines TRBV4-3 with TRBJ2-2; maybe TRBD1 (6 bases). CDR3 bases: TGCGCCAGCAGCCCCGAGGGACACGTGAACACCGGGGAGCTGTTTTTT. It is translated as CASSPEGHVNTGELFF.